This passage covers 7 T cell receptor beta chains from one sample sequenced in a study of Graves' ophthalmopathy and Graves' hyperthyroidism. The authors amplified TCR beta CDR3 regions, and they did so from RNA transcripts for repertoire sequencing. HTBI-primed first-round RT-PCR preceded second-round multiplex PCR. Each CDR3 protein gets one entry after TCRdb re-called the multiplex PCR reads with MiXCR. The data hold more than 300,000 distinct CDR3 sequences, with about 15% observed a single time. Material: peripheral blood. The receptors here all came from an adult woman with stable Graves' hyperthyroidism.

This clonotype was counted only a few times. This chain connects TRBV20-1 to TRBJ1-2; a possible D gene is TRBD1 (5 bases). Per germline, CDR1 DFQATT and CDR2 SNEGSKA (reference sequence). The germline V and J ends were trimmed by 3 bases and 4 bases, with 12 bases remaining between them. CDR3 size: 13 residues. The CDR3 sequence is CSASRQGTYGYTF. CDR3 coding DNA: TGCAGTGCTAGTCGGCAGGGCACCTATGGCTACACCTTC.

There are many counts of this clonotype. This chain uses TRBV20-1 with TRBJ2-7; possibly TRBD1 for D (7 bases). Germline-derived CDR1 and CDR2 are DFQATT and SNEGSKA (reference sequence). CDR3 size: 14 residues. V was clipped by 3 bases and J by 2 bases, with 14 bases between them. The CDR3 DNA sequence: TGCAGTGCTAGCACAGGGGCGGGGACCTACGAGCAGTACTTC. It yields the protein CSASTGAGTYEQYF.

This clonotype has a count of ten or more. The gene calls are TRBV12-3 or TRBV12-4 and TRBJ2-7; D may correspond to TRBD1 or TRBD2 (5 bases each). Trimming shortened V by 6 bases and J by 3 bases, and 15 bases separated the two germline ends. The length of the CDR3 is 14 residues. The CDR3 loop is CASSYRDANYEQYF. CDR3 DNA sequence: TGTGCCAGCAGCTACCGGGACGCGAACTACGAGCAGTACTTC.

This clonotype appeared many times. The genes are TRBV10-3 and TRBJ1-5, with a tentative D call TRBD1 (5 bases). The V gene lost 2 bases and the J gene lost 6 bases, with 11 bases spanning the gap. The CDR3 sequence is 14 residues long. Germline V gene sequence: CDR1 ENHRY, CDR2 SYGVKD. Here the CDR3 DNA reads TGTGCCATCAGTGAGGTTGGGACGGGTCAGCCCCAGCATTTT. Its translation is CAISEVGTGQPQHF.

This clonotype was seen repeatedly, ten times or more. The V and J genes are TRBV19 and TRBJ1-5; D unresolved. Germline CDR1 and CDR2: LNHDA and SQIVND (reference sequence). CDR3 size: 13 residues. V was clipped by 3 bases and J by 4 bases, with 7 bases between them. The CDR3 loop is CASSIEDNQPQHF. The DNA of the CDR3 is TGTGCCAGTAGTATTGAGGATAATCAGCCCCAGCATTTT.

This clonotype was seen ten or more times. The chain carries TRBV7-9 and TRBJ1-1; a possible D gene is TRBD1 (6 bases). Germline loops: CDR1 SEHNR, CDR2 FQNEAQ (reference sequence). The CDR3 is made up of 13 amino acids. V dropped 4 bases and J dropped 4 bases, with 10 bases sitting between them. The CDR3 coding sequence is TGTGCCAGCAGCTCATTACAGGGCACTGAAGCTTTCTTT. Residues: CASSSLQGTEAFF.

This clonotype was observed at least ten times. The genes are TRBV7-9 and TRBJ2-5, with 7 positions matching TRBD2. The V gene's germline CDR1 is SEHNR and CDR2 FQNEAQ (reference sequence). The V gene end was trimmed by 6 bases and the J gene end by 5 bases; junction bases not matched to a gene: 12. The CDR3 sequence is 15 residues long. The CDR3 sequence: CASSSRDYLRETQYF. Here the CDR3 DNA reads TGTGCCAGCAGTTCCCGGGACTACCTGCGGGAGACCCAGTACTTC.